Following are 22 T cell receptor beta chains from one sample sequenced in a study of HIV-infected patients and healthy controls. No cell fractionation was done, so the repertoire covers all unsorted peripheral blood T cells. Alpha and beta constant-region primers primed reverse transcription of approximately 500 ng RNA. Separate chain-specific third strand synthesis with multiplexing indices produced the alpha and beta libraries. Each CDR3 protein is one row after TCRdb ran MiXCR on the 5' RACE reads. The table records roughly 6,500 distinct CDR3 sequences, approximately 10% of them present only once. Sequences were derived from blood, sampled before antiretroviral therapy. Receptors originate from an adult with HIV infection.

This clonotype showed up just a few times. The chain carries TRBV6-5 and TRBJ2-1, with TRBD2 matching 7 bases. The CDR3 sequence is 16 residues long. The J segment lost 5 bases and the V segment lost 3 bases, leaving 10 bases of the junction unmatched. CDR1 is MNHEY and CDR2 is SVGAGI in the germline V gene. CDR3 in amino acids: CASSYSAWTRDNEQFF. CDR3 sequence (DNA): TGTGCCAGCAGTTATTCGGCATGGACTAGGGACAATGAGCAGTTCTTC.

This clonotype appeared many times. This chain connects TRBV5-5 to TRBJ2-7; D remains ambiguous. V lost 0 bases and J 3 bases, leaving 4 bases between the germline ends. The CDR3 contains 12 residues. CDR1 is SGHKS, CDR2 YYEKEE, per germline (reference sequence). The CDR3 protein is CASSLENYEQYF. As DNA, the CDR3 is TGTGCCAGCAGCTTGGAGAACTACGAGCAGTACTTC.

This clonotype qualifies as medium-sized. The chain uses TRBV11-2 and TRBJ1-5, with no clear D. Germline-derived CDR1 and CDR2 are SGHAT and FQNNGV. The CDR3 sequence is 13 residues long. V was shortened by 5 bases and J by 4 bases, with 9 bases between the two germline ends. CDR3 sequence reads: CASSQARNQPQHF. The CDR3 DNA is TGTGCCAGCAGCCAAGCACGAAATCAGCCCCAGCATTTT.

By its share, this clonotype is medium-sized. The chain is built from TRBV7-2 and TRBJ2-1, with 7 nucleotides matching TRBD2. Per the germline V gene, CDR1 is SGHTA and CDR2 is FQGNSA. Unmatched junction bases numbered 8, after V lost 1 base and J lost 8 bases. The CDR3 has 15 residues. The CDR3 nucleotides read TGTGCCAGCAGCTTAGATCCGCGGGAGAGGGATGAGCAGTTCTTC. Translation: CASSLDPRERDEQFF.

There are a few counts of this clonotype. The genes are TRBV19 and TRBJ1-1; a possible D gene is TRBD1 (5 bases). Trimming pared 7 bases from V and 1 base from J, leaving 16 bases between. Germline assignment: CDR1 LNHDA and CDR2 SQIVND (reference sequence). The CDR3 runs to 15 residues. CDR3 loop: CASTLGLFSNTEAFF. DNA of the CDR3: TGTGCCAGTACCCTGGGACTTTTTTCGAACACTGAAGCTTTCTTT.

This clonotype is deemed medium-sized. This chain joins TRBV5-4 and TRBJ2-3; weak D call: TRBD2 (8 bases). V lost 4 bases, J lost 4 bases, and 31 bases lay in between. The CDR3 has 20 residues. From germline, CDR1 is SGHNT and CDR2 YYREEE (reference sequence). DNA for the CDR3: TGTGCCAGCAGCGGACCAAGGGGGCTAGCGGGCGTGCAGAATTCAGATACGCAGTATTTT. This codes for CASSGPRGLAGVQNSDTQYF. The complete variable domain, with remaining parts taken from reference TRBV5-4 and TRBJ2-3, reads ETGVTQSPTHLIKTRGQQVTLRCSSQSGHNTVSWYQQALGQGPQFIFQYYREEENGRGNFPPRFSGLQFPNYSSELNVNALELDDSALYLCASSGPRGLAGVQNSDTQYFGPGTRLTVL.

In its sample, this clonotype was seen a few times. V gene TRBV11-2 combines with J gene TRBJ2-7; TRBD1 agrees at 9 bases. Germline V gene sequence: CDR1 SGHAT, CDR2 FQNNGV. This CDR3 contains 15 residues. Trimming at V came to 5 bases and at J to 3 bases, leaving 8 bases not matched to a gene. CDR3 amino acids: CASSAAGTGFYEQYF. CDR3 bases: TGTGCCAGCAGCGCCGCCGGGACAGGGTTCTACGAGCAGTACTTC. The whole variable domain, filled in from reference TRBV11-2 and TRBJ2-7, reads EAGVAQSPRYKIIEKRQSVAFWCNPISGHATLYWYQQILGQGPKLLIQFQNNGVVDDSQLPKDRFSAERLKGVDSTLKIQPAKLEDSAVYLCASSAAGTGFYEQYFGPGTRLTVT.

This clonotype was seen repeatedly, ten times or more. The chain recombines TRBV28 with TRBJ2-3; TRBD1 aligns across 7 bases. The CDR3 contains 13 residues. With 8 bases clipped from V and 0 bases from J, the junction kept 2 bases outside the gene matches. Germline CDR1 and CDR2: MDHEN and SYDVKM. For the CDR3, the DNA is TGTGCCAGCGAGGGACAGAGCACAGATACGCAGTATTTT. This encodes CASEGQSTDTQYF. The full variable domain, with the rest looked up from reference TRBV28 and TRBJ2-3, is DVKVTQSSRYLVKRTGEKVFLECVQDMDHENMFWYRQDPGLGLRLIYFSYDVKMKEKGDIPEGYSVSREKKERFSLILESASTNQTSMYLCASEGQSTDTQYFGPGTRLTVL.

This clonotype was counted ten times or more. This chain uses TRBV28 with TRBJ1-4; D may be TRBD1 (5 bases). The CDR3 sequence is 16 residues long. CDR1 MDHEN and CDR2 SYDVKM come from the germline V gene. V was pared by 1 base and J by 2 bases, with 11 bases between. CDR3 DNA sequence: TGTGCCAGCAGTTTATACACAGGCTCCACTAATGAAAAACTGTTTTTT. Translated: CASSLYTGSTNEKLFF.

By share, this clonotype counts as medium-sized (0.01 to 0.1%). The chain carries TRBV20-1 and TRBJ2-7, with TRBD2 matching over 10 bases. The CDR3 runs 14 residues. Germline V gives CDR1 DFQATT, CDR2 SNEGSKA (reference sequence). After removal of 2 bases from V and 6 bases from J, the junction contained 7 bases not matched to a gene. In DNA form, the CDR3 reads TGCAGTGCTAGAATCGCTAGCGGGAGAGGCGAGCAGTACTTC. Its translation: CSARIASGRGEQYF.

The rearrangement links TRBV27 to TRBJ2-1; 7 bases fit TRBD1. Trimming took 5 bases from V and 3 from J; bases not matched to a gene: 10. This CDR3 region has 16 residues. Germline V gene lookup returns CDR1 MNHEY and CDR2 SMNVEV (reference sequence). For the CDR3, the DNA is TGTGCCAGCAGTCTCAACCGGGACAGCCTCTACAATGAGCAGTTCTTC. Its translation: CASSLNRDSLYNEQFF.

The chain has TRBV19 and TRBJ1-1; tentative D call: TRBD1 (6 bases). V was trimmed by 6 bases and J by 3 bases, leaving 17 bases between them. Germline V gives CDR1 LNHDA, CDR2 SQIVND (reference sequence). CDR3 length: 15 residues. The CDR3 loop is CASSRGARFDTEAFF. The CDR3 DNA sequence: TGTGCCAGTAGCCGGGGGGCGCGGTTTGACACTGAAGCTTTCTTT.

This clonotype was detected ten times or more. The V gene is TRBV19, the J gene TRBJ2-7; D unclear. Germline values: CDR1 LNHDA, CDR2 SQIVND (reference sequence). This CDR3 contains 13 residues. V was shortened by 3 bases and J by 0 bases, with 6 bases between the two germline ends. CDR3 loop: CASSIPGSYEQYF. The CDR3 DNA is TGTGCCAGTAGTATCCCCGGCTCCTACGAGCAGTACTTC.

There are many counts of this clonotype. The CDR3 region has the DNA TGCAGTGCTAGAGATCTCGGACAGGGCACTCAGCCCCAGCATTTT. This translates into CSARDLGQGTQPQHF. This rearrangement joins TRBV20-1 to TRBJ1-5; TRBD1 agrees at 8 bases. V shed 0 bases and J 6 bases; nucleotides not matched to a gene: 7. This CDR3 is built from 15 residues. The germline V gene has CDR1 DFQATT and CDR2 SNEGSKA (reference sequence).

This clonotype was counted many times. This sequence joins TRBV25-1 and TRBJ2-1, with 8 bases aligning to TRBD2. Germline-derived CDR1 and CDR2 are MGHDK and SYGVNS. Trimming at V came to 4 bases and at J to 5 bases, leaving 1 base not matched to a gene. This CDR3 is 13 amino acids long. For the CDR3, the DNA is TGTGCCAGCAGTGTAGCGGGGAACAATGAGCAGTTCTTC. This translates into CASSVAGNNEQFF.

This clonotype was seen ten or more times. The rearrangement uses TRBV6-6 and TRBJ1-1; maybe TRBD1 (5 bases). Trimming pared 4 bases from V and 7 bases from J, leaving 7 bases between. There are 11 residues in the CDR3. Germline V gene sequence: CDR1 MNHNY, CDR2 SVGAGI (reference sequence). The CDR3 DNA reads as TGTGCCAGCAGTTTGGGGGTTGAAGCTTTCTTT. This gives the protein CASSLGVEAFF.

By proportion, this clonotype is medium-sized (0.01 to 0.1%). The chain is built from TRBV27 and TRBJ1-2; no clear D. Germline CDR1 reads MNHEY; CDR2 reads SMNVEV (reference sequence). V lost 2 bases to trimming and J lost 6 bases, with 10 bases between them. This CDR3 is built from 13 residues. The CDR3 loop is CASSLRRDHGYTF. DNA of the CDR3: TGTGCCAGCAGTTTACGAAGGGATCATGGCTACACCTTC.

This clonotype has at least ten counts. V and J are TRBV29-1 and TRBJ2-7; D might be TRBD1 or TRBD2, each matching 5 bases. V was clipped by 7 bases and J by 5 bases, with 12 bases between them. CDR3 length: 11 amino acids. Germline CDR1 reads SQVTM; CDR2 reads ANQGSEA. The CDR3 bases are TGCAGCGGAGGGGCAGGGCACGAGCAGTACTTC. Its translation is CSGGAGHEQYF.

The rearrangement links TRBV28 to TRBJ1-2; D unclear. CDR3 length equals 14 residues. The V end was cut by 5 bases, the J end by 8 bases, with 18 bases between. In germline, CDR1 is MDHEN, CDR2 SYDVKM. The CDR3 DNA reads TGTGCCAGCAGTGGCCCCCCCCCCGGTTCGGGCTACACCTTC. This gives the protein CASSGPPPGSGYTF.

By its share, this clonotype is medium-sized (0.01 to 0.1%). V is TRBV3-1 and J is TRBJ2-7, with D possibly TRBD1 on 5 matching bases. V lost 3 bases and J 7 bases, leaving 13 bases between the germline ends. The CDR3 runs to 13 residues. In germline, CDR1 is LGHDT, CDR2 YNNKEL (reference sequence). This chain's CDR3 is CASSHQGLGEQYF. DNA for the CDR3: TGTGCCAGCAGCCACCAGGGTTTGGGGGAGCAGTACTTC.

The chain is built from TRBV28 and TRBJ2-7; D may be TRBD2 (5 bases). CDR1 MDHEN and CDR2 SYDVKM come from the germline V gene. The CDR3 is 16 amino acids. Trimming shortened V by 5 bases and J by 0 bases, and 17 bases separated the two germline ends. CDR3 in DNA: TGTGCCAGCAGTCCCCTTAAGAGGGATGCCTCCTACGAGCAGTACTTC. Translated: CASSPLKRDASYEQYF.

Sample share makes this clonotype medium-sized. This rearrangement joins TRBV6-1 to TRBJ1-1, with D perhaps TRBD1 (6 bases). Germline values: CDR1 MNHNS, CDR2 SASEGT. V was shortened by 2 bases and J by 6 bases, with 16 bases between the two germline ends. There are 15 residues in the CDR3. The CDR3 sequence: CASSESLQGGAEAFF. CDR3 bases: TGTGCCAGCAGTGAATCACTACAGGGAGGGGCTGAAGCTTTCTTT.